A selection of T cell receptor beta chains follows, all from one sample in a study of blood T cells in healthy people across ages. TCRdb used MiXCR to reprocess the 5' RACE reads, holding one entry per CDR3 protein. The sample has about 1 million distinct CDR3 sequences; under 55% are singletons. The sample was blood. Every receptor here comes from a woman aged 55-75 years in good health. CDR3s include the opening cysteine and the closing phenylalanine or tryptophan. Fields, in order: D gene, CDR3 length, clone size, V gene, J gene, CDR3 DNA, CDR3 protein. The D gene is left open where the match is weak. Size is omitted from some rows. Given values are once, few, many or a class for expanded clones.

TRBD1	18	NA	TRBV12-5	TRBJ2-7	TGTGCTAGTGGTTTGGCTCCTCCTCCGGGACAGGCAAGGTACGAGCAGTACTTC	CASGLAPPPGQARYEQYF
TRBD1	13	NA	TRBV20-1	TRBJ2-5	TGCAGTGCTTGGGACAGGGCGGGAGAGACCCAGTACTTC	CSAWDRAGETQYF
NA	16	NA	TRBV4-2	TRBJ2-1	TGTGCCAGCAGCCAAGATGGGGGGGCCAATGGCAATGAGCAGTTCTTC	CASSQDGGANGNEQFF
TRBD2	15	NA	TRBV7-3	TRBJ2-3	TGTGCCAGCAGCTTAAGGGGCGGGAGGGCAGATACGCAGTATTTT	CASSLRGGRADTQYF
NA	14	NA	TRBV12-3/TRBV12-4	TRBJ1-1	TGTGCCAGCAGTTTAGCTGGGTCAGCAGCAAAAGCTTTCTTT	CASSLAGSAAKAFF
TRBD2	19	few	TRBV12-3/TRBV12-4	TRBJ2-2	TGTGCCAGCAGTTTAAGTCGGCTAGCGGGAGGGACATACACCGGGGAGCTGTTTTTT	CASSLSRLAGGTYTGELFF
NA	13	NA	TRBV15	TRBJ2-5	TGTGCCACCAGCAAGGGAAACCAAGAGACCCAGTACTTC	CATSKGNQETQYF
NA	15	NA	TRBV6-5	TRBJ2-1	TGTGCCAGCAGTTACGTGCGAGAAAGCGTCGATGAGCAGTTCTTC	CASSYVRESVDEQFF
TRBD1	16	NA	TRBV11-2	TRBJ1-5	TGTGCCAGCAGCTCGTGGACAGGGGGGATTAATCAGCCCCAGCATTTT	CASSSWTGGINQPQHF
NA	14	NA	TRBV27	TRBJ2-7	TGTGCCAGCAGCTCCATTGACAGCTCCTACGAGCAGTACTTC	CASSSIDSSYEQYF
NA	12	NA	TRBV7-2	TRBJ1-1	TGTGCCAGCAGCTTTTACGGGGCTGAAGCTTTCTTT	CASSFYGAEAFF
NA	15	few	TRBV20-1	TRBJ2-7	TGCAGTGCTAGAGAAGCGGGCCAGGTCCGCTACGAGCAGTACTTC	CSAREAGQVRYEQYF
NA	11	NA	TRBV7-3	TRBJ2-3	TGTGCCAGCAGCTACAAAGATACGCAGTATTTT	CASSYKDTQYF
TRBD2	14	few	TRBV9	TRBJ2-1	TGTGCCAGCAGGACGGGACTAGCGGGTGATGAGCAGTTCTTC	CASRTGLAGDEQFF
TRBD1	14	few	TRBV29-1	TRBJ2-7	TGCAGCGTTGAGGCCGGGACAGGGGCCTACGAGCAGTACTTC	CSVEAGTGAYEQYF
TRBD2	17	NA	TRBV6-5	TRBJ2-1	TGTGCCAGCAGTTATAACATCAAGCGGGAGTGGGGGAATGAGCAGTTCTTC	CASSYNIKREWGNEQFF
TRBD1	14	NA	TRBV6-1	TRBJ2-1	TGTGCCAGTGTCGTGGACAGGGGAGCCAATGAGCAGTTCTTC	CASVVDRGANEQFF
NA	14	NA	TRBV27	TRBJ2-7	TGTGCCAGCAGTCCGAGTCGAACCTACAATGAGCAGTACTTC	CASSPSRTYNEQYF
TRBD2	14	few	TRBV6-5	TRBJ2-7	TGTGCCAGCAGCACGCTCGGGGGGACCTACGAGCAGTACTTC	CASSTLGGTYEQYF
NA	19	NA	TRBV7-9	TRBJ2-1	TGTGCCAGCAGCTCCAAAGCCGCCGGTGGGAGAAGCTCCTACAATGAGCAGTTCTTC	CASSSKAAGGRSSYNEQFF
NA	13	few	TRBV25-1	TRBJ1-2	TGTGCCAGCAGTTTAGGGGGGCAGGGTGGCTACACCTTC	CASSLGGQGGYTF
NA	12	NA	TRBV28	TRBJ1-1	TGTGCCAGCAGACGGAGAGACACTGAAGCTTTCTTT	CASRRRDTEAFF
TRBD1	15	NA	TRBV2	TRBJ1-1	TGTGCCAGCAAGGGACAGGGGGCGCCGGGCACTGAAGCTTTCTTT	CASKGQGAPGTEAFF
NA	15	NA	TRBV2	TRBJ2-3	TGTGCCAGCAGTGAAATGGTCCGGAGCACAGATACGCAGTATTTT	CASSEMVRSTDTQYF
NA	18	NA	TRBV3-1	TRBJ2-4	TGTGCCAGCAGGAAATGGGAGACAGGCTCCGGGGCCAAAAACATTCAGTACTTC	CASRKWETGSGAKNIQYF
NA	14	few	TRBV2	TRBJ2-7	TGTGCCAGCAGAAAAGGAGGAGTCTCCTACGAGCAGTACTTC	CASRKGGVSYEQYF
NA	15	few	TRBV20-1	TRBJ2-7	TGCAGTGCTAGGGGGGATGTTGGTCAGGGCTACGAGCAGTACTTC	CSARGDVGQGYEQYF
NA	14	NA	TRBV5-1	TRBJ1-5	TGCGCCAGCAGCTTGGACGGAAGGAATCAGCCCCAGCATTTT	CASSLDGRNQPQHF
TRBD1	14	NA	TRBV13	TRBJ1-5	TGTGCCAGCAGCTTGGGACAGGGGAGCGAGCCCCAGCATTTT	CASSLGQGSEPQHF